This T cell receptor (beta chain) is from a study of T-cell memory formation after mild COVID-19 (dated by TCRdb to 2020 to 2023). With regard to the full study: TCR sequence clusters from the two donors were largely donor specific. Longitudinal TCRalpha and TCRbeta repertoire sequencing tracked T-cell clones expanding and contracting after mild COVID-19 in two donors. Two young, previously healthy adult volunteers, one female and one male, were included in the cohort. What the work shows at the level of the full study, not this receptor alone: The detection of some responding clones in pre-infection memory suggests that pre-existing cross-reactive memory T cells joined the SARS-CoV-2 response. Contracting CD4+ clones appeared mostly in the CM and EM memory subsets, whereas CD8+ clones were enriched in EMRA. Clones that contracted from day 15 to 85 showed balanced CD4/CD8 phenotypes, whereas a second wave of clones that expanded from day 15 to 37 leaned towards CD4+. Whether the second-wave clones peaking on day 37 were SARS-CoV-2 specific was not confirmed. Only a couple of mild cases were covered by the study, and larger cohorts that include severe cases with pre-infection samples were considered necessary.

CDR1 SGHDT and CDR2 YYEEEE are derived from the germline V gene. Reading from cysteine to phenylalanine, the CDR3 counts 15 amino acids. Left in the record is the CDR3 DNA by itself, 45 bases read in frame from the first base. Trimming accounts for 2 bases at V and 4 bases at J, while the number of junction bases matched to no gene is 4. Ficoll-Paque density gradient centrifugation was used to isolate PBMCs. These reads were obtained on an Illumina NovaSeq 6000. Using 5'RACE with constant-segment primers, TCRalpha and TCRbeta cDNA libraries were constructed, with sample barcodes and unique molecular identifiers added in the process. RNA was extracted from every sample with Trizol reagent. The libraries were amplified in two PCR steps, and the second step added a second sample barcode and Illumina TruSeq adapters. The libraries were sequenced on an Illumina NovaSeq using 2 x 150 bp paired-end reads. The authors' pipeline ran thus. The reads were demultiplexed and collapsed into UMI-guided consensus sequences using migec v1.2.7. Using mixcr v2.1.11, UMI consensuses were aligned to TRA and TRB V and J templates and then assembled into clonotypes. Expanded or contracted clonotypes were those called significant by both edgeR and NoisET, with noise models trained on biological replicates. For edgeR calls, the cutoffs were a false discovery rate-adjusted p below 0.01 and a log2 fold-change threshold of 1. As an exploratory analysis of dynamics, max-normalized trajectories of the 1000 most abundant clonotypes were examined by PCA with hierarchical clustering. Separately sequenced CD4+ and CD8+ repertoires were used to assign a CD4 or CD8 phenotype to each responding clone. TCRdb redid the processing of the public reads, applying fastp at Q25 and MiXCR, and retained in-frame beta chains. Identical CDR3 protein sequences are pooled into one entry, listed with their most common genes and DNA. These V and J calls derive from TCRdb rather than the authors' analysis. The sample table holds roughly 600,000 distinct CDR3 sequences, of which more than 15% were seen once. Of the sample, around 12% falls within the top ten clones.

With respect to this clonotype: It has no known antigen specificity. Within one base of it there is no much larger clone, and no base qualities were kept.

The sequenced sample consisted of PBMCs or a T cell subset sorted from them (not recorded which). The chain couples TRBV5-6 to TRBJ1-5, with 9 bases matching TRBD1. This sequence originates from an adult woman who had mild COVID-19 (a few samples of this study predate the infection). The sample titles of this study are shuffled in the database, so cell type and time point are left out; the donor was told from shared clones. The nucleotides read TGTGCCAGCAGCTTTAGGGGACAGGGAAATCAGCCCCAGCATTTT. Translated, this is CASSFRGQGNQPQHF.